The count of the clone carrying this TCR beta chain is one. Its antigen is unknown. Other DNA sequences in the same sample also yield this CDR3. The sample originates from a study of shared clonotypes between healthy human individuals. Across the whole study: For every donor, three CD4 naive, three CD4 memory, two CD8 naive and one CD8 memory plates were used.

The study's findings and limits: Several donors had 5% to 6% of their naive CD4 clonotypes in common.

CDR3 size: 12 residues. From germline, CDR1 is SGDLS and CDR2 YYNGEE. The ends were cut back, 0 bases at V and 8 bases at J, with 8 bases in the middle. As defined, naive CD8 cells were CD45RO-negative and positively selected for CCR7, with terminally differentiated effector memory CD45RA+ cells excluded. Repertoires were generated with immunoSEQ multiplex PCR, while TCRdb's copy carries only in-frame clones and drops some. The sample holds about 2 million clones; just under 95% are singletons and the top ten take roughly 1%. Input material: naive CD8+ T cells sorted from blood. The receptor comes from a man between 18 and 35 years old in good health. The genes are TRBV9 and TRBJ1-2, with unresolved D. The CDR3 DNA sequence: TGTGCCAGCAGCGTAGGGGTGGGAGGCTACACCTTC. Amino acid sequence: CASSVGVGGYTF.